The present entry profiles one T cell receptor beta chain with its context. Its antigen is currently unknown. The CDR3 is made up of 14 amino acids. The germline gives CDR1 SNHLY, CDR2 FYNNEI. Trimming cost V 6 bases and J 0 bases, with 9 bases left between them. 13 Jbeta primers and 60 Vbeta primers were used for the PCR. The table came from immunoSEQ multiplex PCR; TCRdb's copy has only in-frame clones and leaves some out. Found here are some 190,000 clones, about three quarters of them singletons; the top ten hold 0.9% to 1.2%. This entry comes from a study of cytomegalovirus exposure and HLA in healthy donors. Study-wide results and caveats: Later on, an analysis tied around 17,000 TCR beta sequences to HLA alleles at 0.05 false discovery rate. Reports described diagnosis of cytomegalovirus status by the classifier as highly specific and sensitive.

This TCR was recovered from a woman in her 40s in good health and CMV-seronegative. Sequencing was carried out using PBMCs. This chain connects TRBV2 to TRBJ1-5; no reliable D call. The CDR3 DNA follows: TGTGCCAGCAGACCCAGGTCTAGCAATCAGCCCCAGCATTTT. Its protein is CASRPRSSNQPQHF. Full variable domain (rest looked up from reference TRBV2 and TRBJ1-5): EPEVTQTPSHQVTQMGQEVILRCVPISNHLYFYWYRQILGQKVEFLVSFYNNEISEKSEIFDDQFSVERPDGSNFTLKIRSTKLEDSAMYFCASRPRSSNQPQHFGDGTRLSIL.